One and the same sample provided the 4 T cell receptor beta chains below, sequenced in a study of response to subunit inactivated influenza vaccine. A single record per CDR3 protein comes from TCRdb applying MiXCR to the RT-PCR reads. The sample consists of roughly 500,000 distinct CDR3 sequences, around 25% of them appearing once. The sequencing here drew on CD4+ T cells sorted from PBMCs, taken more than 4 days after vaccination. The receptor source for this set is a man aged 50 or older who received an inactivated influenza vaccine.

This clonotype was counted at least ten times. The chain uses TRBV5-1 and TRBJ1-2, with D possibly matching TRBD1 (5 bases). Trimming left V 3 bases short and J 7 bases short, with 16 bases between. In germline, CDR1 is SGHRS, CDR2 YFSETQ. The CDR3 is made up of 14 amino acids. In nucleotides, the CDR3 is TGCGCCAGCAGCTCCCAATCTCAGGGAGCTGGCTACACCTTC. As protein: CASSSQSQGAGYTF.

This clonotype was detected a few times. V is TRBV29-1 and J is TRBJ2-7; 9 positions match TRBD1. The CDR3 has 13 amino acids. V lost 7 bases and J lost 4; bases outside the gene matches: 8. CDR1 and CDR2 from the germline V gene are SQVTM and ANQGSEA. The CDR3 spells CSATGTGSYEQYF. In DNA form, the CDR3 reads TGCAGCGCCACCGGGACAGGGAGTTACGAGCAGTACTTC.

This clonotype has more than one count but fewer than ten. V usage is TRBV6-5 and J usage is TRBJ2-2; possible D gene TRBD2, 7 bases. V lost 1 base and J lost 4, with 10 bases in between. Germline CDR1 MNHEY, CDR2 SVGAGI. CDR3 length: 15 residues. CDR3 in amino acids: CASSYWGGGTGELFF. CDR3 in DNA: TGTGCCAGCAGTTACTGGGGGGGCGGCACCGGGGAGCTGTTTTTT.

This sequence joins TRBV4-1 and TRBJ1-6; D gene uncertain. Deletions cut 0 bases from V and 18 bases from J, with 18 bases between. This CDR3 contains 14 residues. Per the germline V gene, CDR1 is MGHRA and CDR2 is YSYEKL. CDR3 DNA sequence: TGCGCCAGCAGCCAAGATTGGGGAGAGGAAAAACGCCACTTT. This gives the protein CASSQDWGEEKRHF.